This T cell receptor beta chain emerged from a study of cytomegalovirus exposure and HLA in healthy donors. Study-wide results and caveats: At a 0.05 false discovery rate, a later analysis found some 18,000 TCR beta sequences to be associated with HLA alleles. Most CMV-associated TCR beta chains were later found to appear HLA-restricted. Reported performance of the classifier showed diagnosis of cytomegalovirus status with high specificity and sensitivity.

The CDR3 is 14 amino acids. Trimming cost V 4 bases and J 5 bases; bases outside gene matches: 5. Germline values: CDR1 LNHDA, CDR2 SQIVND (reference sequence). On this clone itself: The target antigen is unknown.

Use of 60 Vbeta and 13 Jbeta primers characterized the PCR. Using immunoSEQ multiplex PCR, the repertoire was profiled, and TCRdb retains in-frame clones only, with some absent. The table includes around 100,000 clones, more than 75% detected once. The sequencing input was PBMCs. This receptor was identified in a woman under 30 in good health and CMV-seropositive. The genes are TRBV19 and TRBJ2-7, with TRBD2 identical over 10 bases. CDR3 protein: CASSTPSGSHEQYF. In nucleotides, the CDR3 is TGTGCCAGTAGTACCCCTAGCGGGAGTCACGAGCAGTACTTC.